The next 10 T cell receptor beta chains were all read from a single sample in a study of T cells after yellow fever vaccination. TCRdb itself ran the 5' RACE reads through MiXCR, one entry per CDR3 protein. Among just over 250,000 distinct CDR3 sequences, roughly 5% were seen once, and the ten largest hold under 3.5%. The starting material was CD4+ T cells sorted from PBMCs, obtained on the day of the yellow fever booster vaccination. These receptors were obtained from a man aged 18 to 35 who received the YFV17D yellow fever vaccine.

Ten or more counts support this clonotype. This sequence joins TRBV18 and TRBJ2-1; D uncertain. The V end was cut by 5 bases, the J end by 7 bases, with 9 bases between. From germline, CDR1 is KGHSH and CDR2 LQKENI. CDR3 length: 12 residues. This CDR3 reads CASSREENEQFF. DNA for the CDR3: TGTGCCAGCTCAAGGGAAGAAAATGAGCAGTTCTTC.

This clonotype came up a few times. V and J are TRBV7-2 and TRBJ2-1, with 9 bases fitting TRBD2. V dropped 4 bases and J dropped 0; count of bases not matched to a gene: 4. The CDR3 runs 16 residues. Looked up from germline, CDR1 is SGHTA and CDR2 is FQGNSA. CDR3 DNA sequence: TGTGCCAGCAGCTCTAGCGGGGCTAGCTCCTACAATGAGCAGTTCTTC. Translating gives CASSSSGASSYNEQFF.

In this sample, this clonotype turned up a few times. The rearrangement joins TRBV2 to TRBJ1-2, with D unclear. The CDR3 length is 12 residues. Trimming removed 0 bases from V and 4 bases from J, with 3 bases in between. CDR1 and CDR2 (germline): SNHLY, FYNNEI. The CDR3 DNA is TGTGCCAGCAGTGAAGCGTCCTATGGCTACACCTTC. Protein sequence: CASSEASYGYTF. The full variable domain, rest sourced from reference TRBV2 and TRBJ1-2, is EPEVTQTPSHQVTQMGQEVILRCVPISNHLYFYWYRQILGQKVEFLVSFYNNEISEKSEIFDDQFSVERPDGSNFTLKIRSTKLEDSAMYFCASSEASYGYTFGSGTRLTVV.

The rearrangement joins TRBV6-5 to TRBJ2-7; 8 bases agree with TRBD1. CDR1 and CDR2 (germline): MNHEY, SVGAGI. This CDR3 is 15 amino acids long. The junction had 7 bases not matched to a gene; V was cut back by 3 bases and J by 3 bases. The chain's CDR3 is CASSYRTGRDYEQYF. The CDR3, as DNA: TGTGCCAGCAGTTATAGGACAGGGCGTGACTACGAGCAGTACTTC.

At least ten counts were recorded for this clonotype. The chain combines TRBV5-1 with TRBJ2-2, with D possibly called TRBD1 or TRBD2 (6 bases each). The V end lost 0 bases, the J end lost 0 bases, and 21 bases lay between the germline ends. Germline V gene lookup returns CDR1 SGHRS and CDR2 YFSETQ. The CDR3 runs 20 residues. CDR3 nucleotides: TGCGCCAGCAGCTTGGCGGGGGCAGCGATCTTCGGTTCGAACACCGGGGAGCTGTTTTTT. This encodes CASSLAGAAIFGSNTGELFF. Looking up the rest from reference TRBV5-1 and TRBJ2-2 gives the full variable domain: KAGVTQTPRYLIKTRGQQVTLSCSPISGHRSVSWYQQTPGQGLQFLFEYFSETQRNKGNFPGRFSGRQFSNSRSEMNVSTLELGDSALYLCASSLAGAAIFGSNTGELFFGEGSRLTVL.

This clonotype has a count of ten or more. This chain links TRBV7-6 with TRBJ2-7, with no clear D. The CDR3 loop spans 14 amino acids. Trimming pared 2 bases from V and 1 base from J, leaving 9 bases between. Germline V gene lookup returns CDR1 SGHVS and CDR2 FNYEAQ. CDR3 region: CASSLLAESYEQYF. The CDR3 DNA reads TGTGCCAGCAGCTTACTGGCGGAATCCTACGAGCAGTACTTC.

This clonotype was seen a few times. This sequence joins TRBV18 and TRBJ2-7; D possibly corresponds to TRBD1 (6 bases). V lost 3 bases and J 0 bases, leaving 9 bases between the germline ends. CDR1 KGHSH and CDR2 LQKENI come from the germline V gene. The CDR3 contains 14 residues. The CDR3 here is CASSPGAGSYEQYV. CDR3 coding DNA: TGTGCCAGCTCACCGGGGGCCGGCTCCTACGAGCAGTACGTC.

This clonotype was counted a few times. The chain recombines TRBV5-4 with TRBJ1-1; maybe TRBD1 (5 bases). The CDR3 is 11 amino acids. Germline CDR1 is SGHNT and CDR2 is YYREEE (reference sequence). V lost 4 bases, J lost 6 bases, and 7 bases lay in between. CDR3 residues: CASSATAEAFF. CDR3 sequence (DNA): TGTGCCAGCAGCGCGACAGCTGAAGCTTTCTTT.

This clonotype was seen at least ten times. The CDR3 DNA is TGTGCCAGCAGCTTAACGACAGGCTACTATGGCTACACCTTC. It encodes CASSLTTGYYGYTF. This chain joins TRBV7-2 and TRBJ1-2; D is possibly TRBD1 (6 bases). From germline, CDR1 is SGHTA and CDR2 FQGNSA. V was pared by 2 bases and J by 3 bases, with 10 bases between. The CDR3 consists of 14 residues.

The table lists this clonotype with many counts. V is TRBV4-2 and J is TRBJ1-2; no clear D. The germline V gene has CDR1 LGHNA and CDR2 YNFKEQ. The CDR3 covers 16 residues. Trimming pared 2 bases from V and 4 bases from J, leaving 17 bases between. The CDR3 nucleotides read TGTGCCAGCAGCCAACAGTTGCACAGTCGATTCTATGGCTACACCTTC. It translates to CASSQQLHSRFYGYTF.